The clone carrying this T cell receptor beta chain was counted only a few times. The antigen is not known. These data are taken from a study of T cell repertoires in cytomegalovirus infection. TCRdb used MiXCR to reprocess the reads, holding one entry per CDR3 protein. The data contain approximately 910,000 distinct CDR3 sequences, about 33% of them singletons. This sequence was found in a human donor in good health (CMV status not recorded). Some clones in this sample may be carry-over from other donors' samples. The sequenced sample was cultured CD8+ T cells from PBMCs, obtained from culture after CMV antigen stimulation.

CDR3 in amino acids: CATTGQGGFSPLHF. As DNA, the CDR3 is TGTGCCACTACCGGACAGGGAGGTTTTTCACCCCTCCACTTT. The rearrangement links TRBV7-9 to TRBJ1-6; 8 bases are shared with TRBD1. After removal of 10 bases from V and 9 bases from J, the junction contained 11 bases not matched to a gene. Per germline, CDR1 SEHNR and CDR2 FQNEAQ (reference sequence). There are 14 residues in the CDR3.